What follows describes a single T cell receptor beta chain. These data originate in a study of blood T cell repertoires in COVID-19. Study at large: Collection of acute and convalescent COVID-19 samples took place in the United States, Italy and Spain.

The protocol was immunoSEQ multiplex PCR, while the TCRdb copy is restricted to in-frame clones and leaves out a portion. Of 300,000 or so clones listed, approximately 93% are singletons. The length of the CDR3 is 15 residues. V lost 1 base, J lost 7 bases, and 6 bases stayed unmatched. The V gene's germline CDR1 is MGHRA and CDR2 YSYEKL. This receptor was obtained from a woman under 40 with COVID-19, enrolled during active disease. Material for sequencing was peripheral blood. This chain connects TRBV4-1 to TRBJ1-2; 10 nucleotides agree with TRBD1. CDR3 protein: CASSQVGTGESGYTF. CDR3 nucleotides: TGCGCCAGCAGCCAAGTTGGGACAGGGGAAAGTGGCTACACCTTC.